The T cell receptor beta chain described here comes from a study of cytomegalovirus exposure and HLA in healthy donors. Study-wide results and limits: The study labeled more than 150 TCR beta chains cytomegalovirus-associated.

13 Jbeta primers and 60 Vbeta primers were used for the PCR. The assay was immunoSEQ multiplex PCR, and TCRdb's table has in-frame clones only and misses some. The sample consists of roughly 140,000 clones, about a tenth of them appearing once. From germline, CDR1 is KGHSH and CDR2 LQKENI. The ends lost 0 bases at V and 4 bases at J; junction bases unmatched: 1. This CDR3 is built from 16 residues. As to this clone: Its cognate antigen is unknown.

The chain employs TRBV18 and TRBJ2-7; TRBD2 aligns across 15 bases. The clonotype originates from a male donor in good health and CMV-seronegative. The sequencing sample was made of PBMCs. CDR3 in amino acids: CASSPPGLAGGYEQYF. CDR3 coding DNA: TGTGCCAGCTCACCACCGGGACTAGCGGGAGGTTACGAGCAGTACTTC.